What follows are 26 T cell receptor beta chains derived from one specimen sequenced in a study of OX40 agonist ivuxolimab in advanced cancers. Using immunoSEQ multiplex PCR, the repertoire was profiled, and TCRdb retains in-frame clones only, with some absent. The data show under 90,000 clones, roughly 89% seen once. The material sequenced was CD4+ or CD8+ T cells sorted from blood, taken in a trial of the OX40 agonist ivuxolimab. These receptors were obtained from an adult with an advanced solid tumor such as melanoma, head and neck, liver or kidney cancer.

This clone was seen a handful of times. The V call is TRBV5-1, the J call TRBJ2-2, with D unclear. The germline V and J ends were trimmed by 3 bases and 6 bases, with 9 bases remaining between them. CDR3 length: 13 amino acids. CDR1 is SGHRS, CDR2 YFSETQ, per germline. The chain's CDR3 is CASSSNSAGELFF. The CDR3 bases are TGCGCCAGCAGCTCGAACAGCGCCGGGGAGCTGTTTTTT. The full variable domain, in which reference TRBV5-1 and TRBJ2-2 provide the parts outside the CDR3, is KAGVTQTPRYLIKTRGQQVTLSCSPISGHRSVSWYQQTPGQGLQFLFEYFSETQRNKGNFPGRFSGRQFSNSRSEMNVSTLELGDSALYLCASSSNSAGELFFGEGSRLTVL.

This chain links TRBV2 with TRBJ2-5; 8 bases are shared with TRBD1. Losses at the gene ends were 7 bases for V and 2 bases for J; bases not matched to a gene: 3. The CDR3 consists of 13 residues. Germline values: CDR1 SNHLY, CDR2 FYNNEI. This chain's CDR3 is CASKQGAQETQYF. CDR3 DNA: TGTGCCAGCAAGCAGGGGGCTCAAGAGACCCAGTACTTC. Full variable domain (missing parts from reference TRBV2 and TRBJ2-5): EPEVTQTPSHQVTQMGQEVILRCVPISNHLYFYWYRQILGQKVEFLVSFYNNEISEKSEIFDDQFSVERPDGSNFTLKIRSTKLEDSAMYFCASKQGAQETQYFGPGTRLLVL.

The gene calls are TRBV6-1 and TRBJ1-4; D may be TRBD1 (5 bases). The CDR3 loop spans 13 amino acids. Germline V gene lookup returns CDR1 MNHNS and CDR2 SASEGT. V was clipped by 5 bases and J by 3 bases, with 7 bases between them. The CDR3 nucleotides read TGTGCCAGCAGTCGGGGGGCTAATGAAAAACTGTTTTTT. Its translation is CASSRGANEKLFF.

This chain joins TRBV5-1 and TRBJ2-1; 10 positions agree with TRBD2. With V trimmed by 0 bases and J by 8 bases, 5 bases remained unmatched. Germline-derived CDR1 and CDR2 are SGHRS and YFSETQ. The CDR3 is made up of 15 amino acids. The CDR3 protein is CASSLASGSIDEQFF. The CDR3, as DNA: TGCGCCAGCAGCTTGGCTAGCGGGAGTATTGATGAGCAGTTCTTC.

The rearrangement links TRBV10-3 to TRBJ2-2; D is undetermined. Trimming cost V 6 bases and J 3 bases, with 17 bases left between them. CDR1 is ENHRY, CDR2 SYGVKD, per germline. The CDR3 covers 16 residues. The CDR3 region has the DNA TGTGCCATCAGGGGCAGGTTGGGCATATACACCGGGGAGCTGTTTTTT. Translation: CAIRGRLGIYTGELFF.

This clone was recorded once. Other DNA sequences in this sample translate to the same CDR3. J is TRBJ1-1 and V is TRBV5-1; maybe TRBD1 (5 bases). The CDR3 runs to 14 residues. Trimming left V 1 base short and J 2 bases short, with 9 bases between. CDR1 is SGHRS and CDR2 is YFSETQ in the germline V gene. The DNA of the CDR3 is TGCGCCAGCAGCTTGCAGGGAGGAAACACTGAAGCTTTCTTT. Translating gives CASSLQGGNTEAFF.

This sequence joins TRBV27 and TRBJ1-1; TRBD1 aligns across 7 bases. With 5 bases clipped from V and 6 bases from J, the junction kept 6 bases outside the gene matches. CDR3 length: 13 residues. Germline V CDR1 and CDR2: MNHEY, SMNVEV (reference sequence). The DNA for the CDR3 is TGTGCCAGCAGTCGAAACAGGGGTTCTGAAGCTTTCTTT. Translation: CASSRNRGSEAFF.

This chain joins TRBV5-5 and TRBJ2-7; D not resolved. This CDR3 comprises 13 residues. Germline lookup yields CDR1 SGHKS and CDR2 YYEKEE (reference sequence). V shed 3 bases and J shed 1 base, with 8 bases lying between them. This CDR3 is CASSYPLSYEQYF. CDR3 nucleotide sequence: TGTGCCAGCAGCTACCCCCTATCCTACGAGCAGTACTTC.

This clone showed up just a few times. This chain joins TRBV11-2 and TRBJ2-7; D gene uncertain. The V gene lost 4 bases and the J gene lost 6 bases, with 22 bases spanning the gap. The CDR3 has 16 amino acids. The germline gives CDR1 SGHAT, CDR2 FQNNGV. CDR3 in amino acids: CASSSLRRTTSLEQYF. CDR3 bases: TGTGCCAGCAGCTCCCTCCGACGGACCACATCTCTCGAGCAGTACTTC.

This chain uses TRBV4-2 with TRBJ2-7, with D perhaps TRBD2 (7 bases). In germline, CDR1 is LGHNA, CDR2 YNFKEQ. CDR3 length: 16 amino acids. Trimming shortened V by 4 bases and J by 2 bases, and 18 bases separated the two germline ends. The CDR3 coding sequence is TGTGCCAGCAGCCTGGGCGCGGGGGCTCTGACCTACGAGCAGTACTTC. Protein product: CASSLGAGALTYEQYF.

In regard to this clone: One end of the junction varies from germline; a read error may be responsible. The chain employs TRBV7-7 and TRBJ2-7; D remains ambiguous. CDR3 length: 15 amino acids. Germline assignment: CDR1 SSHAT and CDR2 FNYEAQ (reference sequence). The CDR3 spells CASSPSQIRSYEQYF. DNA of the CDR3: TGTGCTAGCAGCCCGTCGCAGATACGATCCTACGAGCAGTACTTC.

The CDR3 loop is CASSLELAKNIQYF. The CDR3 DNA follows: TGTGCCAGCAGCTTAGAGTTAGCCAAAAACATTCAGTACTTC. This sequence joins TRBV7-2 and TRBJ2-4; the D is unclear. This CDR3 spans 14 amino acids. From germline, CDR1 is SGHTA and CDR2 FQGNSA. V shed 1 base and J shed 0 bases, with 4 bases lying between them.

The chain has TRBV2 and TRBJ1-1, with 9 bases identical to TRBD1. Germline-derived CDR1 and CDR2 are SNHLY and FYNNEI. Germline trimming cut 6 bases from V and 4 bases from J; bases unmatched to any gene: 6. This CDR3 comprises 14 residues. The CDR3 loop reads CASSRDRAATEAFF. CDR3 nucleotides: TGTGCCAGCAGCAGGGACAGGGCGGCCACTGAAGCTTTCTTT.

This chain joins TRBV7-9 and TRBJ2-3; TRBD1 aligns across 9 bases. Trimming removed 4 bases from V and 6 bases from J; junction bases left unmatched: 14. Germline CDR1 reads SEHNR; CDR2 reads FQNEAQ (reference sequence). CDR3 length: 17 residues. CDR3 nucleotide sequence: TGTGCCAGCAGCTCCATTCCCGGGACAGGGTATGTCGATACGCAGTATTTT. Encoded protein: CASSSIPGTGYVDTQYF.

This chain uses TRBV2 with TRBJ1-5, with D perhaps matching TRBD1 (5 bases). Germline V CDR1 and CDR2: SNHLY, FYNNEI. V was shortened by 4 bases and J by 2 bases, with 9 bases between the two germline ends. There are 14 residues in the CDR3. The DNA of the CDR3 is TGTGCCAGCAGTGGCCGGGGGGGCAATCAGCCCCAGCATTTT. It yields the protein CASSGRGGNQPQHF.

This rearrangement joins TRBV27 to TRBJ1-6; D is undetermined. The V end lost 3 bases, the J end lost 9 bases, and 9 bases lay between the germline ends. CDR3 length: 13 residues. Germline values: CDR1 MNHEY, CDR2 SMNVEV (reference sequence). The CDR3 protein is CASSFTFGSPLHF. Written as DNA, the CDR3 is TGTGCCAGCAGTTTCACTTTCGGTTCACCCCTCCACTTT.

The rearrangement links TRBV15 to TRBJ1-1; D is unclear. V lost 1 base and J lost 7, with 13 bases in between. The CDR3 consists of 14 residues. Germline lookup yields CDR1 LNHNV and CDR2 YYDKDF (reference sequence). The CDR3 here is CATSRVGGNYEAFF. The CDR3 bases are TGTGCCACCAGCAGAGTGGGAGGAAACTATGAAGCTTTCTTT.

This sequence joins TRBV30 and TRBJ2-2; 10 bases are shared with TRBD2. CDR1 and CDR2 from the germline V gene are GTSNPN and SVGIG (reference sequence). CDR3 length equals 16 residues. Unmatched junction bases numbered 11, after V lost 3 bases and J lost 7 bases. For the CDR3, the DNA is TGTGCCTGGAGGCTGACAGGGACTAGCGTAGGCGGGGAGCTGTTTTTT. Protein: CAWRLTGTSVGGELFF. Full variable domain (outside the CDR3, taken from reference TRBV30 and TRBJ2-2): SQTIHQWPATLVQPVGSPLSLECTVEGTSNPNLYWYRQAAGRGLQLLFYSVGIGQISSEVPQNLSASRPQDRQFILSSKKLLLSDSGFYLCAWRLTGTSVGGELFFGEGSRLTVL.

The chain carries TRBV19 and TRBJ2-7; D unresolved. The ends were cut back, 8 bases at V and 3 bases at J, with 8 bases in the middle. Germline assignment: CDR1 LNHDA and CDR2 SQIVND (reference sequence). The CDR3 length is 11 residues. The CDR3: CASQNDYEQYF. Here the CDR3 DNA reads TGTGCCAGTCAGAATGACTACGAGCAGTACTTC.

The J gene is TRBJ1-1, the V gene TRBV13; 10 bases are a match to TRBD1. The CDR3 contains 16 residues. Germline trimming cut 5 bases from V and 5 bases from J; bases unmatched to any gene: 11. Germline lookup yields CDR1 PRHDT and CDR2 FYEKMQ (reference sequence). The chain's CDR3 is CASSMRQGAQWTEAFF. The CDR3 DNA sequence: TGTGCCAGCAGCATGAGACAGGGGGCGCAGTGGACTGAAGCTTTCTTT.

This chain uses TRBV18 with TRBJ1-1; D gene uncertain. The CDR3 is made up of 13 amino acids. Trimming removed 1 base at V and 4 bases at J, with 7 bases between. The germline V gene encodes CDR1 KGHSH and CDR2 LQKENI. The CDR3 DNA is TGTGCCAGCTCACCACAGGGAGGCACTGAAGCTTTCTTT. Its translation: CASSPQGGTEAFF.

The chain combines TRBV10-3 with TRBJ1-2, with a weak D call TRBD1 (6 bases). Trimming stripped 2 bases from V and 8 bases from J, with 15 bases between. CDR1 is ENHRY and CDR2 is SYGVKD in the germline V gene. CDR3 length: 14 residues. The CDR3 reads CAISEGQSMSGYTF. In DNA, the CDR3 is TGTGCCATCAGTGAGGGACAGAGTATGAGCGGCTACACCTTC.

The chain has TRBV12-5 and TRBJ2-2; the D call may be TRBD1 or TRBD2 (6 bases each). This CDR3 spans 18 amino acids. Between the trimmed V and J ends, which lost 0 bases and 2 bases, there was a span of 16 bases. Per the germline V gene, CDR1 is LGHNT and CDR2 is FRNRAP. CDR3 in DNA: TGTGCTAGTGGTTTGGTACGGGGGCGGCTTCTCAACACCGGGGAGCTGTTTTTT. It encodes CASGLVRGRLLNTGELFF.

V gene TRBV28 combines with J gene TRBJ2-5; possible D gene TRBD2, 5 bases. Germline lookup yields CDR1 MDHEN and CDR2 SYDVKM. This CDR3 has 14 residues. V gave up 2 bases and J gave up 7 bases, with 14 bases separating them. CDR3 loop: CASSLVTSLGTQYF. The CDR3 DNA follows: TGTGCCAGCAGTTTAGTTACTAGTTTAGGGACCCAGTACTTC.

The chain links TRBV19 to TRBJ2-6, with D perhaps matching TRBD1 (6 bases). The V and J ends lost 6 bases and 0 bases respectively, with 12 bases between them. The CDR3 runs to 16 residues. Germline loops: CDR1 LNHDA, CDR2 SQIVND (reference sequence). In DNA form, the CDR3 reads TGTGCCAGTAGCATGGACAGTCACTCTGGGGCCAACGTCCTGACTTTC. Amino acid sequence: CASSMDSHSGANVLTF.

V gene TRBV4-2 combines with J gene TRBJ1-2; D is perhaps TRBD1 (6 bases). Trimming removed 4 bases at V and 4 bases at J, with 16 bases between. CDR3 length equals 15 residues. Germline CDR1 LGHNA, CDR2 YNFKEQ. Here the CDR3 DNA reads TGTGCCAGCAGCCCTCCCTCACAGGGATCCTATGGCTACACCTTC. Translating it yields CASSPPSQGSYGYTF.